This is a list of T cell receptor beta chains from one sample in a study of shared clonotypes between healthy human individuals. Repertoires were generated with immunoSEQ multiplex PCR, while TCRdb's copy carries only in-frame clones and drops some. The table has some 2.4 million clones, over 85% seen once. Sequenced: naive CD4+ T cells from PBMCs. The receptors originated from a young man in good health. Some clones in this sample may be carry-over from other donors' samples. CDR3s include the opening cysteine and the closing phenylalanine or tryptophan.

TRBV6-6	TRBJ1-2	CASSYQGQGGAYTF
TRBV7-2	TRBJ2-1	CASTTGGGIHDEQFF
TRBV18	TRBJ2-5	CASSPPFRDSQETQYF
TRBV29-1	TRBJ1-1	CSVAKVYVTEAFF
TRBV21-1	TRBJ2-7	CASSKEKTGGLQEQYF
TRBV18	TRBJ2-1	CASSPRQGAFNEQFF
TRBV7-3	TRBJ2-2	CASSLFGGTGLTGELFF
TRBV5-1	TRBJ2-6	CASSLDPFSGANVLTF
TRBV11-2	TRBJ1-2	CASSQRQGAPYGYTF
TRBV2	TRBJ1-1	CASSGRGSGTEAFF
TRBV28	TRBJ1-2	CASSSAGTYGYTF
TRBV5-8	TRBJ1-5	CASSSGQRPNQPQHF
TRBV7-8	TRBJ1-2	CASIRDPISNYGYTF
TRBV5-1	TRBJ2-3	CASSLDRASTDTQYF
TRBV5-8	TRBJ2-3	CASRPSTDTQYF
TRBV10-3	TRBJ2-1	CAIKVAGASYNEQFF
TRBV5-1	TRBJ2-7	CASSLGGRENYEQYF
TRBV11-2	TRBJ2-2	CASSFSRPRVGTGELFF